The source of this T cell receptor (beta chain) is a study of blood T cell repertoires in COVID-19. The CDR3 sequence is 14 residues long. Between the trimmed V and J ends, which lost 2 bases and 4 bases, there was a span of 12 bases. Germline CDR1 reads SGHAT; CDR2 reads FQNNGV. Measured with immunoSEQ multiplex PCR; TCRdb has only the in-frame clones, and not every one. Among approximately 100,000 clones listed, around 83% were seen once. The chain uses TRBV11-2 and TRBJ2-7; TRBD2 is a possible D gene (6 bases). Sequenced material: peripheral blood. This TCR was sampled from a woman older than 75 with active or convalescent COVID-19. The CDR3 sequence is CASSLPSSGYEQYF. CDR3 coding DNA: TGTGCCAGCAGCTTACCCTCCAGCGGGTACGAGCAGTACTTC.